This entry features one T cell receptor (beta chain) sequence. How the authors handled the data: Reference gene primer amplification gave nucleated cell count estimates. Generated by immunoSEQ multiplex PCR, the TCRdb table keeps only in-frame clones and is missing some. V and J calls and clone size are given by that table; D and trimming were obtained from the DNA. The sample contains approximately 390,000 clones, 88% of which appear only once. The data derive from a study of blood T cell repertoires in COVID-19. Material for sequencing was PBMCs or T cells enriched from blood (not recorded which). The sequence was obtained from a woman between 35 and 50 years old with acute COVID-19.

CDR3 loop: CASSIDRGLGTEAFF. The CDR3 DNA sequence: TGTGCCAGTAGTATAGATAGGGGGTTAGGCACTGAAGCTTTCTTT. The rearrangement joins TRBV19 to TRBJ1-1; tentatively, D is TRBD1 (6 bases). Germline CDR1 is LNHDA and CDR2 is SQIVND (reference sequence). V was pared by 0 bases and J by 4 bases, with 12 bases between. The CDR3 spans 15 residues.